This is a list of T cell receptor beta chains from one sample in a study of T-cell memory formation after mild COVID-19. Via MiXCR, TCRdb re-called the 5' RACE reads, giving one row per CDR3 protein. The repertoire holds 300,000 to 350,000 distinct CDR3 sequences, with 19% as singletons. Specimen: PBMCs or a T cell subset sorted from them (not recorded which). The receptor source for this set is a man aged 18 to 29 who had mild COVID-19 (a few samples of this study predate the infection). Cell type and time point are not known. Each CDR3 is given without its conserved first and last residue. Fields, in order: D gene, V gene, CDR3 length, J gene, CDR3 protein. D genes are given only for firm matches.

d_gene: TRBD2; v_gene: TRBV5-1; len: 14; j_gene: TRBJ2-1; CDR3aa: ASSQRLAGDYNEQF
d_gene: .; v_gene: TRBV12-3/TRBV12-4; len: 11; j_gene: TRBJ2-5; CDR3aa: ASRFQGRETQY
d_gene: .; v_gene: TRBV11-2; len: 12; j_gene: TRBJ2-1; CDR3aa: ASSFRGAVNEQF
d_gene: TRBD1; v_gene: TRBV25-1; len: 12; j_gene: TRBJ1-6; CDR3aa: ASSSTGGDSPLH
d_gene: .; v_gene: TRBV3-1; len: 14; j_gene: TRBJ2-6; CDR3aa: ASTIRQASGANVLT
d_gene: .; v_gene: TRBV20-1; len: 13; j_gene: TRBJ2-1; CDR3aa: SARDLTTSYNEQF
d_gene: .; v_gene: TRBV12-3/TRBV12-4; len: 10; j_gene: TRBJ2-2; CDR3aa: ASSYFPGELF
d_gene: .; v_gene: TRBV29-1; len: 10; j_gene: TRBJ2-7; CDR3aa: SVVEVSYEQY
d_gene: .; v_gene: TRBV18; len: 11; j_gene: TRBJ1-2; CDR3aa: ASSPDRSDGYT
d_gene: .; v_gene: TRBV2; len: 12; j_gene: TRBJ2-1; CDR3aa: ASTGGVVLDEQF
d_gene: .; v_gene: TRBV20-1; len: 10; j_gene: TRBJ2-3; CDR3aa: SASRGQGTQY
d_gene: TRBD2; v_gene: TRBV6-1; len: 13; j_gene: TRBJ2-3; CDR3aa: ASSERLAGIDTQY
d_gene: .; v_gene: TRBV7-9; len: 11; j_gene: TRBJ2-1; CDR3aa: ASSLSAPGEQF
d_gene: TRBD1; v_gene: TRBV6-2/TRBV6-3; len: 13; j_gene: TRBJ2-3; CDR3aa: ASRIQGSPPDTQY
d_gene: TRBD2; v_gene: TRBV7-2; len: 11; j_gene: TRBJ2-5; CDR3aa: ASSFWTSEPQY
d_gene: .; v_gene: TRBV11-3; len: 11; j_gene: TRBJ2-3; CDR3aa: ASSLRLGDTQY
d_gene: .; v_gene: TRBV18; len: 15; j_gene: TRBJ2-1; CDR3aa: ASSPKLTEISYNEQF
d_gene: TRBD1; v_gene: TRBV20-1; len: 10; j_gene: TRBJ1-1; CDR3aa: SARQGSAEAF
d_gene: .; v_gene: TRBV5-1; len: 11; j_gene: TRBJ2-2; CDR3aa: ASSFGTLGELF
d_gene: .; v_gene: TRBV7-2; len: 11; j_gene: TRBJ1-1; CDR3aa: ASTMGWHTEAF
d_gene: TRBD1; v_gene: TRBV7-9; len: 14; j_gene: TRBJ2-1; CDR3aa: ASSSTGTSSYNEQF
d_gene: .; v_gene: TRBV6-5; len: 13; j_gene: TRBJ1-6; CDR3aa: ASSYSGGNNSPLH
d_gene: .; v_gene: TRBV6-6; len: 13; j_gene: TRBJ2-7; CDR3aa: ASSRDLDPVYEQY